The 13 T cell receptor beta chains presented below share a single source sample, sequenced in a study of blood T cell repertoires in COVID-19. Sequencing was performed with immunoSEQ multiplex PCR; in TCRdb, only in-frame clones are kept and a portion is missing. The top ten clones hold 3.1% of a sample with about 230,000 clones, roughly nine tenths of them seen once. Sequencing used PBMCs or T cells enriched from blood (not recorded which). The source is a woman aged 45 to 65 in a cohort exposed to, infected with or recovered from COVID-19 (not recorded which).

The chain joins TRBV4-1 to TRBJ2-1, with 11 bases aligning to TRBD2. J lost 7 bases, V lost 5 bases, and 4 bases had no gene match. Germline CDR1 is MGHRA and CDR2 is YSYEKL. The CDR3 runs to 14 residues. The DNA of the CDR3 is TGCGCCAGCAGCTCCCGGACTAGCGGGAATGAGCAGTTCTTC. It specifies CASSSRTSGNEQFF.

This clone was seen only a few times. In the same sample, other DNA sequences code for this CDR3. The CDR3 sequence: CASSPPGRGSGNTIYF. CDR3 sequence (DNA): TGTGCCAGCTCACCACCGGGCAGGGGATCTGGAAACACCATATATTTT. The V gene is TRBV18, the J gene TRBJ1-3, with D tentatively TRBD1 (6 bases). Germline lookup yields CDR1 KGHSH and CDR2 LQKENI. The CDR3 runs 16 residues. The V end lost 0 bases, the J end lost 1 base, and 10 bases lay between the germline ends.

The rearrangement uses TRBV12-3 or TRBV12-4 and TRBJ2-7, with a possible D match to TRBD2 (5 bases). Trimming stripped 2 bases from V and 6 bases from J, with 11 bases between. CDR3 length equals 13 residues. The CDR3 is CASSLKVAFEQYF. Here the CDR3 DNA reads TGTGCCAGCAGTTTAAAGGTAGCGTTCGAGCAGTACTTC.

This chain links TRBV6-5 with TRBJ1-6, with D possibly matching TRBD1 (5 bases). The CDR3 covers 15 residues. CDR1 is MNHEY, CDR2 SVGAGI, per germline. V lost 0 bases to trimming and J lost 10 bases, with 13 bases between them. DNA of the CDR3: TGTGCCAGCAGTTACTCCCAGGGTTCGCGGTCACCCCTCCACTTT. Encoded protein: CASSYSQGSRSPLHF.

The chain carries TRBV4-1 and TRBJ2-7; D is unresolved. V was clipped by 4 bases and J by 0 bases, with 10 bases between them. CDR1 is MGHRA and CDR2 is YSYEKL in the germline V gene. The CDR3 runs to 14 residues. The CDR3 DNA is TGCGCCAGCAGCCGCGTCTTGAGCTCCTACGAGCAGTACTTC. Residues: CASSRVLSSYEQYF.

For the CDR3, the DNA is TGTGCCAGCAGTCTCCGTGGAGGGTCGTTCGGCGAGGAGACCCAGTACTTC. Residues: CASSLRGGSFGEETQYF. The chain carries TRBV6-2 or TRBV6-3 and TRBJ2-5; weak D call: TRBD2 (6 bases). Germline-derived CDR1 and CDR2 are MNHEY and SVGEGT. V lost 5 bases and J lost 5, with 24 bases in between. The CDR3 has 17 residues.

The chain combines TRBV6-6 with TRBJ2-7; no reliable D call. Germline values: CDR1 MNHNY, CDR2 SVGAGI (reference sequence). Trimming took off 2 bases at V and 1 base at J, with 3 bases between the two ends. This CDR3 contains 12 residues. The CDR3 sequence is CASSYQSYEQYF. In DNA form, the CDR3 reads TGTGCCAGCAGTTACCAGTCCTACGAGCAGTACTTC.

This rearrangement joins TRBV2 to TRBJ1-2; 7 bases map to TRBD1. J gave up 4 bases and V 7 bases, and 18 bases lay outside the gene matches. Germline loops: CDR1 SNHLY, CDR2 FYNNEI. The CDR3 totals 17 residues. The CDR3 spells CASTFTGTESTTYGYTF. The CDR3 nucleotides read TGTGCCAGCACCTTCACCGGGACAGAGTCCACGACCTATGGCTACACCTTC.

V is TRBV13 and J is TRBJ2-7, with 9 bases matching TRBD1. The CDR3 is 16 amino acids. Germline trimming cut 5 bases from V and 4 bases from J; bases unmatched to any gene: 12. The germline gives CDR1 PRHDT, CDR2 FYEKMQ (reference sequence). CDR3 sequence: CASSGQRDRVSYEQYF. The CDR3, as DNA: TGTGCCAGCAGCGGCCAAAGGGACAGGGTTTCGTACGAGCAGTACTTC.

DNA for the CDR3: TGTGCCAGCAGCCCGCGAACAGGGGATTCTGAAGCTTTCTTT. This gives the protein CASSPRTGDSEAFF. The chain links TRBV7-2 to TRBJ1-1; 7 nucleotides match TRBD1. The V gene's germline CDR1 is SGHTA and CDR2 FQGNSA. After removal of 5 bases from V and 6 bases from J, the junction contained 9 bases not matched to a gene. The CDR3 runs 14 residues.

This chain uses TRBV18 with TRBJ1-6; D is unclear. Germline V gene data show CDR1 as KGHSH and CDR2 as LQKENI. The CDR3 has 14 amino acids. The germline V and J ends were trimmed by 3 bases and 7 bases, with 10 bases remaining between them. The CDR3 nucleotides read TGTGCCAGCTCACCCCCTCGTCCGAATTCACCCCTCCACTTT. Residues: CASSPPRPNSPLHF.

This clone occurred a few times. The gene calls are TRBV5-6 and TRBJ1-6; TRBD1 might be the D (6 bases). The CDR3 runs to 14 residues. Looked up from germline, CDR1 is SGHDT and CDR2 is YYEEEE. The V end lost 5 bases, the J end lost 7 bases, and 13 bases lay between the germline ends. The CDR3 spells CASSPGHQNSPLHF. Here the CDR3 DNA reads TGTGCCAGCAGTCCGGGACACCAGAATTCACCCCTCCACTTT.

A remark on this clone: Germline and junction disagree at one end, which may indicate a read error. The chain has TRBV7-7 and TRBJ2-5; 8 bases align to TRBD1. The CDR3 length is 16 residues. The germline CDR1 and CDR2 sequences are SSHAT and FNYEAQ (reference sequence). The CDR3 here is CASSSTGGWRQETQYF. The DNA of the CDR3 is TGTGCTAGCAGCTCTACAGGGGGTTGGCGCCAAGAGACCCAGTACTTC.